These 11 T cell receptor beta chains came from one sample sequenced in a study of blood T cell repertoires in COVID-19. The data were produced by immunoSEQ multiplex PCR, yet TCRdb's version contains in-frame clones alone and is incomplete. The table lists 98,000 or so clones, just over 85% of them singletons. Sequenced material: peripheral blood. Source of these receptors: a woman aged 55-75 years in a cohort sampled during active or convalescent COVID-19.

CDR3 in DNA: TGTGCCAGCAGCCAACCCCTGGCACAGAAGTATGAGCAGTTCTTC. Its protein product is CASSQPLAQKYEQFF. V and J are TRBV3-1 (or the pseudogene TRBV3-2) and TRBJ2-1; D gene ambiguous. Germline V gene data show CDR1 as LGHDT and CDR2 as YNNKEL (reference sequence). V lost 2 bases, J lost 8 bases, and 16 bases lay in between. The CDR3 is 15 amino acids.

CDR3 region: CASRLRSGSWTEAFF. DNA for the CDR3: TGTGCCAGCAGATTAAGGTCGGGTTCGTGGACTGAAGCTTTCTTT. The rearrangement links TRBV11-1 to TRBJ1-1; no firm D call. The CDR3 is 15 amino acids. The germline gives CDR1 SGHAT, CDR2 FQDESV (reference sequence). Trimming left V 6 bases short and J 5 bases short, with 19 bases between.

This clone came up many times. The genes are TRBV6-5 and TRBJ1-4; D is unresolved. CDR1 is MNHEY, CDR2 SVGAGI, per germline. The CDR3 sequence is 12 residues long. V was shortened by 5 bases and J by 10 bases, with 11 bases between the two germline ends. The CDR3 sequence is CASSRGEGKLFF. Written as DNA, the CDR3 is TGTGCCAGCAGTCGGGGAGAGGGAAAACTGTTTTTT.

In this sample, this clone turned up once. The rearrangement joins TRBV7-8 to TRBJ2-1; 9 bases fit TRBD2. V lost 5 bases to trimming and J lost 10 bases; unmatched junction nucleotides: 3. Looked up from germline, CDR1 is SGHVS and CDR2 is FQNEAQ. This CDR3 has 12 amino acids. The CDR3 nucleotides are TGTGCCAGCAGCCCTACTAGCGGGGAGCAGTTCTTC. This gives the protein CASSPTSGEQFF.

This sequence joins TRBV6-6 and TRBJ1-1, with a tentative D call TRBD1 (6 bases). Trimming shortened V by 6 bases and J by 1 base, and 9 bases separated the two germline ends. The CDR3 has 13 amino acids. Germline CDR1 is MNHNY and CDR2 is SVGAGI (reference sequence). CDR3 sequence: CASSATGNTEAFF. The CDR3 nucleotides read TGTGCCAGCAGCGCGACAGGGAACACTGAAGCTTTCTTT.

The rearrangement uses TRBV16 and TRBJ2-7; no clear D. The CDR3 runs 14 residues. CDR1 and CDR2 (germline): KGHSY, FQNENV. Trimming took 5 bases from V and 3 from J, leaving 14 bases between them. The CDR3 region has the DNA TGTGCCAGCAGCGCAGGATTGGGTCTCTACGAGCAGTACTTC. This encodes CASSAGLGLYEQYF.

V gene TRBV21-1 combines with J gene TRBJ2-1; the table's D gene call, TRBD2, was not cross checked with the DNA. TRBV21-1 is shown as a pseudogene. This CDR3 is 16 amino acids long. The CDR3 reads CASTTGGGGLYNEQFF. The CDR3 DNA follows: TGTGCCAGCACTACCGGAGGAGGGGGACTATACAATGAGCAGTTCTTC.

The chain links TRBV6-5 to TRBJ1-3, with 9 nucleotides matching TRBD1. V was clipped by 2 bases and J by 6 bases; unmatched bases: 8. From germline, CDR1 is MNHEY and CDR2 SVGAGI. This CDR3 contains 16 residues. For the CDR3, the DNA is TGTGCCAGCAGTTACGGGCGAGGGACAGGGCAAAACACCATATATTTT. Translation: CASSYGRGTGQNTIYF.

The rearrangement uses TRBV5-6 and TRBJ1-4; no clear D gene. Trimming pared 3 bases from V and 5 bases from J, leaving 17 bases between. Germline V CDR1 and CDR2: SGHDT, YYEEEE. The CDR3 covers 16 residues. The CDR3 here is CASSSGNTVANEKLFF. Here the CDR3 DNA reads TGTGCCAGCAGCTCAGGAAACACAGTGGCCAATGAAAAACTGTTTTTT. Supplemented by reference TRBV5-6 and TRBJ1-4, the full variable domain reads DAGVTQSPTHLIKTRGQQVTLRCSPKSGHDTVSWYQQALGQGPQFIFQYYEEEERQRGNFPDRFSGHQFPNYSSELNVNALLLGDSALYLCASSSGNTVANEKLFFGSGTQLSVL.

This sequence joins TRBV23-1 and TRBJ1-3; D gene ambiguous. TRBV23-1 is an ORF; its function is uncertain. The CDR3 loop spans 12 amino acids. V lost 8 bases to trimming and J lost 4 bases, with 9 bases between them. CDR3 nucleotides: TGCGCCAGCTCCAAAGCAGGAAACACCATATATTTT. Protein sequence: CASSKAGNTIYF.

V usage is TRBV5-4 and J usage is TRBJ1-2, with D maybe TRBD1 (5 bases). The CDR3 is 15 amino acids. V lost 0 bases to trimming and J lost 8 bases, with 17 bases between them. CDR1 is SGHNT, CDR2 YYREEE, per germline (reference sequence). The CDR3 sequence: CASSLVREGEGGYTF. Here the CDR3 DNA reads TGTGCCAGCAGCTTGGTCAGGGAGGGTGAGGGGGGCTACACCTTC.